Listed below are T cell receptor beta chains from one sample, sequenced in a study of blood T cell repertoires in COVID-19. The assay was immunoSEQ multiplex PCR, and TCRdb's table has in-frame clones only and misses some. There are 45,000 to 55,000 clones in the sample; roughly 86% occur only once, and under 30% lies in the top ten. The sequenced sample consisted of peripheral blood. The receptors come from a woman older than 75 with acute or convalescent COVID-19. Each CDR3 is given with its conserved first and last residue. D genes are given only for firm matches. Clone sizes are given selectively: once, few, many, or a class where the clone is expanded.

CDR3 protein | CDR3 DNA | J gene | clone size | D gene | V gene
CASSPDRAPRAGELFF | TGTGCCAGCTCACCCGACAGGGCCCCGCGGGCCGGGGAGCTGTTTTTT | TRBJ2-2 | . | TRBD1 | TRBV18
CASTHPRTSGNGEQFF | TGTGCCAGTACCCACCCCCGGACTAGCGGGAACGGTGAGCAGTTCTTC | TRBJ2-1 | . | TRBD2 | TRBV19
CASSGGLNNEQFF | TGTGCCAGCAGTGGGGGGCTTAACAATGAGCAGTTCTTC | TRBJ2-1 | . | . | TRBV2
CASSPAGSQPQHF | TGTGCCAGCTCACCGGCGGGTAGTCAGCCCCAGCATTTT | TRBJ1-5 | . | . | TRBV18
CASSWGQSNYGYTF | TGTGCCAGCAGCTGGGGACAGTCTAACTATGGCTACACCTTC | TRBJ1-2 | . | TRBD1 | TRBV5-8
CASSLAGTSGGRETQYF | TGTGCCAGCAGCTTAGCGGGGACTAGCGGGGGACGGGAGACCCAGTACTTC | TRBJ2-5 | . | TRBD2 | TRBV7-9
CASSFIGEQFF | TGTGCCAGCAGCTTTATCGGTGAGCAGTTCTTC | TRBJ2-1 | . | . | TRBV7-9
CSASTSGAYNEQFF | TGCAGTGCTAGTACTAGCGGGGCATACAATGAGCAGTTCTTC | TRBJ2-1 | . | TRBD2 | TRBV20-1
CASSFGIRLAVPGTQYF | TGTGCCAGCAGCTTCGGGATCCGACTAGCGGTCCCCGGGACCCAGTACTTC | TRBJ2-5 | once | TRBD2 | TRBV11-3
CSVGGSTEAFF | TGCAGCGTGGGGGGGAGCACTGAAGCTTTCTTT | TRBJ1-1 | . | . | TRBV29-1
CASSLSGGNTEAFF | TGTGCCAGCAGTTTATCGGGGGGTAACACTGAAGCTTTCTTT | TRBJ1-1 | . | . | TRBV28
CAWSVTGMETQYF | TGTGCCTGGAGTGTCACAGGGATGGAGACCCAGTACTTC | TRBJ2-5 | . | . | TRBV30
CASSEGQGGNTEAFF | TGCGCCAGCAGTGAAGGACAGGGAGGGAACACTGAAGCTTTCTTT | TRBJ1-1 | . | TRBD1 | TRBV10-1
CASSLKTARVSPGYTF | TGTGCCAGCAGCTTGAAGACAGCAAGAGTTTCCCCTGGCTACACCTTC | TRBJ1-2 | few | . | TRBV5-6
CASSLESIGGNTIYF | TGCGCCAGCAGCCTGGAGAGCATCGGGGGAAACACCATATATTTT | TRBJ1-3 | . | . | TRBV5-1
CASSQDLVFSEAFF | TGTGCCAGCAGCCAAGATCTGGTCTTCAGTGAAGCTTTCTTT | TRBJ1-1 | . | . | TRBV3-1/TRBV3-2
CAISASGGSGETQYF | TGTGCCATCAGTGCCAGCGGGGGTTCAGGAGAGACCCAGTACTTC | TRBJ2-5 | once | TRBD2 | TRBV10-3
CASSRGQGSLQETQYF | TGTGCCAGCAGCCGGGGACAGGGATCCCTCCAAGAGACCCAGTACTTC | TRBJ2-5 | . | TRBD1 | TRBV5-4
CASTLETSNQPQHF | TGTGCCAGCACCCTGGAGACGAGCAATCAGCCCCAGCATTTT | TRBJ1-5 | . | . | TRBV2
CASSRTVDSPLHF | TGTGCCAGCAGCCGGACAGTGGATTCACCCCTCCACTTT | TRBJ1-6 | . | . | TRBV3-1/TRBV3-2
CASSPPGSRGGYTF | TGTGCCAGCAGCCCCCCGGGGTCCCGGGGTGGCTACACCTTC | TRBJ1-2 | . | . | TRBV7-9
CASRNRQGHGYTF | TGTGCCAGTAGGAATAGACAGGGTCACGGCTACACCTTC | TRBJ1-2 | . | TRBD1 | TRBV19
CASSSRLMQFF | TGTGCCAGCAGCTCCCGGTTGATGCAGTTCTTC | TRBJ2-1 | . | . | TRBV5-6
CATSLGGNQPQHF | TGTGCCACCAGCCTCGGGGGCAATCAGCCCCAGCATTTT | TRBJ1-5 | . | . | TRBV15
CASSEAGFGAEAFF | TGTGCCAGCAGTGAGGCCGGGTTTGGTGCTGAAGCTTTCTTT | TRBJ1-1 | . | . | TRBV25-1
CASSLEGQGNSPLHF | TGTGCCAGCAGCTTAGAGGGACAGGGGAACTCACCCCTCCACTTT | TRBJ1-6 | . | TRBD1 | TRBV7-6
CSVRQIGYTF | TGCAGCGTACGACAGATTGGCTACACCTTC | TRBJ1-2 | . | . | TRBV29-1
CASSLDPRNYEQYF | TGTGCCAGCAGCTTAGATCCCAGGAACTACGAGCAGTACTTC | TRBJ2-7 | . | . | TRBV11-3
CSVRTGGTKNSPLHF | TGCAGCGTGCGGACAGGGGGCACGAAAAATTCACCCCTCCACTTT | TRBJ1-6 | . | TRBD1 | TRBV29-1
CAISEGTGAYGYTF | TGTGCCATCAGTGAGGGGACAGGGGCATATGGCTACACCTTC | TRBJ1-2 | . | TRBD1 | TRBV10-3
CASSLNGGSNTGELFF | TGTGCCAGCTCACTTAACGGAGGTTCGAACACCGGGGAGCTGTTTTTT | TRBJ2-2 | . | . | TRBV18
CASSEWGSGGEETQYF | TGTGCCAGCAGTGAATGGGGTAGCGGGGGGGAAGAGACCCAGTACTTC | TRBJ2-5 | . | TRBD2 | TRBV25-1
CASSLTYWDTQYF | TGTGCCAGCTCACTTACTTATTGGGATACGCAGTATTTT | TRBJ2-3 | . | . | TRBV18
CASSQDWRSSYNEQFF | TGCGCCAGCAGCCAAGACTGGCGGAGCTCCTACAATGAGCAGTTCTTC | TRBJ2-1 | once | . | TRBV4-1
CAGLSTGSAEAFF | TGTGCCGGACTATCTACAGGCTCGGCTGAAGCTTTCTTT | TRBJ1-1 | . | . | TRBV6-5
CASSLGGTYPFF | TGTGCCAGCAGCTTGGGGGGGACATACCCGTTCTTC | TRBJ2-1 | . | . | TRBV14
CASRSGLAGELEQFF | TGCGCCAGCAGAAGCGGTCTAGCGGGAGAACTTGAGCAGTTCTTC | TRBJ2-1 | . | TRBD2 | TRBV10-2
CASSEAAGRDTLHF | TGTGCCAGCAGTGAAGCGGCAGGGAGGGATACCCTCCACTTT | TRBJ1-6 | . | . | TRBV6-1
CASSPNYRGGYTF | TGTGCCAGCAGCCCTAATTACCGGGGGGGCTACACCTTC | TRBJ1-2 | . | . | TRBV14
CASSTQLNTEAFF | TGTGCCAGCAGTACACAGCTGAACACTGAAGCTTTCTTT | TRBJ1-1 | . | . | TRBV6-4
CASSQDPTGSGNTIYF | TGTGCCAGCAGCCAAGATCCGACAGGTTCAGGAAACACCATATATTTT | TRBJ1-3 | . | . | TRBV4-2
CASSRKGPGLAGFYEQYF | TGTGCCAGCAGCCGCAAGGGCCCGGGACTAGCGGGCTTCTACGAGCAGTACTTC | TRBJ2-7 | . | TRBD2 | TRBV3-1/TRBV3-2
CASSRQGTNEKLFF | TGTGCCAGCAGCCGACAGGGGACTAATGAAAAACTGTTTTTT | TRBJ1-4 | . | TRBD1 | TRBV2
CASSQLDRISGNTIYF | TGCGCCAGCAGCCAACTAGACAGAATCTCTGGAAACACCATATATTTT | TRBJ1-3 | . | . | TRBV4-1
CASSITRVGETQYF | TGTGCCAGTAGTATAACTAGGGTCGGCGAGACCCAGTACTTC | TRBJ2-5 | . | . | TRBV19
CASSPTGAGANVLTF | TGTGCCAGCAGCCCGACGGGAGCTGGGGCCAACGTCCTGACTTTC | TRBJ2-6 | . | . | TRBV5-6
CASSQRTANTGELFF | TGCGCCAGCAGCCAAAGGACAGCGAACACCGGGGAGCTGTTTTTT | TRBJ2-2 | . | . | TRBV10-1
CASSHQQGHTEAFF | TGTGCCAGCAGCCATCAACAGGGCCACACTGAAGCTTTCTTT | TRBJ1-1 | few | . | TRBV3-1/TRBV3-2
CSVESGSTYNEQFF | TGCAGCGTTGAGAGCGGGAGCACCTACAATGAGCAGTTCTTC | TRBJ2-1 | . | TRBD2 | TRBV29-1
CASSQGQGAPSNYGYTF | TGTGCCAGCAGCCAAGGACAGGGGGCTCCCTCTAACTATGGCTACACCTTC | TRBJ1-2 | . | TRBD1 | TRBV27
CASSILYGTGDEKLFF | TGTGCCAGCAGTATCCTATACGGGACAGGGGATGAAAAACTGTTTTTT | TRBJ1-4 | . | TRBD1 | TRBV27
CASSASTGQGTTGYTF | TGTGCCAGCAGCGCATCTACCGGACAGGGAACGACTGGCTACACCTTC | TRBJ1-2 | . | TRBD1 | TRBV7-9
CAWSAPGRGYQPQHF | TGTGCCTGGAGTGCCCCGGGCAGGGGATATCAGCCCCAGCATTTT | TRBJ1-5 | . | . | TRBV30
CASSRKGGDNSPLHF | TGTGCCAGCAGCCGAAAAGGGGGCGATAATTCACCCCTCCACTTT | TRBJ1-6 | . | TRBD1 | TRBV2
CASSLLQGFLDGYTF | TGTGCCAGCAGTTTATTACAGGGATTTTTGGATGGCTACACCTTC | TRBJ1-2 | few | . | TRBV6-2/TRBV6-3
CASSYGGATNYGYTF | TGTGCCAGCAGTTACGGAGGTGCGACAAACTATGGCTACACCTTC | TRBJ1-2 | . | . | TRBV6-5
CASSLAGGRETQYF | TGTGCCAGCAGCTTAGCCGGGGGTCGGGAGACCCAGTACTTC | TRBJ2-5 | once | . | TRBV7-9
CSASGAGGRAETQYF | TGCAGTGCTAGTGGAGCGGGGGGACGGGCAGAGACCCAGTACTTC | TRBJ2-5 | once | TRBD2 | TRBV20-1
CASSQTSGTYNEQFF | TGTGCCAGCAGCCAAACTAGCGGGACCTACAATGAGCAGTTCTTC | TRBJ2-1 | . | TRBD2 | TRBV14
CSASTSRSSYNEQFF | TGCAGTGCTAGTACTAGCCGGAGCTCCTACAATGAGCAGTTCTTC | TRBJ2-1 | . | . | TRBV20-1